One sample yielded the 14 T cell receptor beta chains listed below, sequenced in a study of blood T cells in healthy people across ages. Next came a second PCR, run for about 7 to 11 cycles, which used a sample-barcoded 5' primer along with a J-beta primer mix. TCRdb itself ran the 5' RACE reads through MiXCR, one entry per CDR3 protein. This table has approximately 780,000 distinct CDR3 sequences, about 26% appearing once. The same sample was also studied in work on T cells of mothers and their children.

The sample taken for sequencing was blood. Source of these receptors: a boy between 5 and 17 years old in good health.

This clonotype was detected only a few times. The CDR3 nucleotides are TGTGCCAGCAGGAGGACGGACTTCTCTGGGGCCAACGTCCTGACTTTC. This codes for CASRRTDFSGANVLTF. The J gene is TRBJ2-6, the V gene TRBV12-3 or TRBV12-4, with D maybe TRBD2 (5 bases). V lost 6 bases and J lost 0, with 12 bases in between. The CDR3 has 16 residues.

The rearrangement joins TRBV20-1 to TRBJ1-5; D is unresolved. Trimming left V 6 bases short and J 6 bases short, with 18 bases between. The CDR3 is made up of 14 amino acids. Germline V gene lookup returns CDR1 DFQATT and CDR2 SNEGSKA (reference sequence). Here the CDR3 reads CSAPLSPGGQPQHF. The DNA for the CDR3 is TGCAGTGCCCCCTTAAGCCCCGGCGGTCAGCCCCAGCATTTT.

This clonotype appeared a few times. This rearrangement joins TRBV5-1 to TRBJ2-1, with D unclear. V was cut by 4 bases and J by 4 bases, with 6 bases left in between. Germline V CDR1 and CDR2: SGHRS, YFSETQ. The CDR3 extends over 12 amino acids. The CDR3 protein is CASSILYNEQFF. The DNA for the CDR3 is TGCGCCAGCAGCATATTGTACAATGAGCAGTTCTTC.

Only a few counts were recorded for this clonotype. The J gene is TRBJ1-4, the V gene TRBV28; the match to TRBD1 covers 12 bases. Trimming at V came to 7 bases and at J to 10 bases, leaving 7 bases not matched to a gene. CDR1 is MDHEN, CDR2 SYDVKM, per germline. The CDR3 spans 14 residues. Here the CDR3 DNA reads TGTGCCAGCACCTCCGGGACAGGGGGCCGAAAACTGTTTTTT. Its translation: CASTSGTGGRKLFF.

This clonotype was detected only a few times. V usage is TRBV5-1 and J usage is TRBJ1-1; D possibly corresponds to TRBD1 (6 bases). The V end lost 0 bases, the J end lost 3 bases, and 12 bases lay between the germline ends. Per the germline V gene, CDR1 is SGHRS and CDR2 is YFSETQ. The length of the CDR3 is 15 residues. The CDR3 DNA reads as TGCGCCAGCAGCTTGGAGGGGGGGCGGTACACTGAAGCTTTCTTT. As protein: CASSLEGGRYTEAFF.

The chain combines TRBV10-2 with TRBJ2-1; 11 positions match TRBD2. V gave up 0 bases and J gave up 6 bases; unmatched junction bases: 4. This CDR3 contains 16 residues. Germline loops: CDR1 WSHSY, CDR2 SAAADI. The CDR3 nucleotides are TGCGCCAGCAGTGAGTCTAGCGGGGGGGCCGGCAATGAGCAGTTCTTC. It translates to CASSESSGGAGNEQFF.

The chain couples TRBV6-5 to TRBJ1-3; D gene unclear. The ends were cut back, 2 bases at V and 1 base at J, with 15 bases in the middle. The germline gives CDR1 MNHEY, CDR2 SVGAGI. The CDR3 covers 17 residues. The CDR3 DNA sequence: TGTGCCAGCAGTTACGGCCCCAAAAAGCAATCTGGAAACACCATATATTTT. It is translated as CASSYGPKKQSGNTIYF.

The chain couples TRBV5-1 to TRBJ2-7; D not certain. The CDR3 runs 15 residues. V gave up 4 bases and J gave up 5 bases, with 19 bases separating them. Germline CDR1 is SGHRS and CDR2 is YFSETQ. This CDR3 reads CASSPAGRSQNEQYF. CDR3 DNA: TGCGCCAGCAGCCCTGCTGGACGGTCTCAAAACGAGCAGTACTTC. Full variable domain (remainder filled in from reference TRBV5-1 and TRBJ2-7): KAGVTQTPRYLIKTRGQQVTLSCSPISGHRSVSWYQQTPGQGLQFLFEYFSETQRNKGNFPGRFSGRQFSNSRSEMNVSTLELGDSALYLCASSPAGRSQNEQYFGPGTRLTVT.

This clonotype was seen only a few times. This sequence joins TRBV10-3 and TRBJ2-5; 7 bases agree with TRBD1. V was clipped by 5 bases and J by 5 bases; unmatched bases: 8. This CDR3 has 14 amino acids. Per the germline V gene, CDR1 is ENHRY and CDR2 is SYGVKD. This chain's CDR3 is CAISRTGDGETQYF. The DNA for the CDR3 is TGTGCCATCAGTAGGACAGGTGACGGGGAGACCCAGTACTTC.

This clonotype has more than one count but fewer than ten. This rearrangement joins TRBV30 to TRBJ2-3; D may be TRBD1 or TRBD2 (5 bases each). CDR1 is GTSNPN and CDR2 is SVGIG in the germline V gene (reference sequence). There are 12 residues in the CDR3. V was clipped by 5 bases and J by 4 bases, with 10 bases between them. This CDR3 reads CAWSWGSDTQYF. CDR3 sequence (DNA): TGTGCCTGGTCGTGGGGGTCAGATACGCAGTATTTT. The full variable domain, with the rest looked up from reference TRBV30 and TRBJ2-3, is SQTIHQWPATLVQPVGSPLSLECTVEGTSNPNLYWYRQAAGRGLQLLFYSVGIGQISSEVPQNLSASRPQDRQFILSSKKLLLSDSGFYLCAWSWGSDTQYFGPGTRLTVL.

This clonotype came up a few times. This chain uses TRBV7-9 with TRBJ2-3, with D perhaps matching TRBD2 (6 bases). Trimming pared 3 bases from V and 6 bases from J, leaving 13 bases between. Per germline, CDR1 SEHNR and CDR2 FQNEAQ (reference sequence). The CDR3 is 14 amino acids. The CDR3 DNA reads TGTGCCAGCAGCTTGCGGGGCTGGGAGGATACGCAGTATTTT. This codes for CASSLRGWEDTQYF.

This clonotype appeared a few times. V gene TRBV9 combines with J gene TRBJ1-2; D gene ambiguous. CDR3 length: 14 amino acids. CDR1 is SGDLS, CDR2 YYNGEE, per germline. The V and J ends lost 7 bases and 3 bases respectively, with 16 bases between them. Written as DNA, the CDR3 is TGTGCCAGCTCCTTAGAGGCGCAGGACTATGGCTACACCTTC. Translated, it gives CASSLEAQDYGYTF. The variable domain in full, with the rest retrieved from reference TRBV9 and TRBJ1-2, is DSGVTQTPKHLITATGQRVTLRCSPRSGDLSVYWYQQSLDQGLQFLIQYYNGEERAKGNILERFSAQQFPDLHSELNLSSLELGDSALYFCASSLEAQDYGYTFGSGTRLTVV.

This clonotype was observed a few times. The J gene is TRBJ2-7, the V gene TRBV29-1, with D hard to call. The CDR3 extends over 15 amino acids. The germline CDR1 and CDR2 sequences are SQVTM and ANQGSEA. Trimming left V 1 base short and J 0 bases short, with 13 bases between. In DNA, the CDR3 is TGCAGCGTTGAAGTTGGTACCGTCGCCTCCTACGAGCAGTACTTC. Its protein is CSVEVGTVASYEQYF.

This clonotype came up a few times. The genes are TRBV12-3 or TRBV12-4 and TRBJ2-1, with 10 nucleotides matching TRBD2. The CDR3 loop spans 15 amino acids. The trim removed 6 bases at V and 5 bases at J, leaving 7 bases unmatched. Written as DNA, the CDR3 is TGTGCCAGCAGCGCGAGCGGGGGGGCCAACAATGAGCAGTTCTTC. Its protein is CASSASGGANNEQFF.